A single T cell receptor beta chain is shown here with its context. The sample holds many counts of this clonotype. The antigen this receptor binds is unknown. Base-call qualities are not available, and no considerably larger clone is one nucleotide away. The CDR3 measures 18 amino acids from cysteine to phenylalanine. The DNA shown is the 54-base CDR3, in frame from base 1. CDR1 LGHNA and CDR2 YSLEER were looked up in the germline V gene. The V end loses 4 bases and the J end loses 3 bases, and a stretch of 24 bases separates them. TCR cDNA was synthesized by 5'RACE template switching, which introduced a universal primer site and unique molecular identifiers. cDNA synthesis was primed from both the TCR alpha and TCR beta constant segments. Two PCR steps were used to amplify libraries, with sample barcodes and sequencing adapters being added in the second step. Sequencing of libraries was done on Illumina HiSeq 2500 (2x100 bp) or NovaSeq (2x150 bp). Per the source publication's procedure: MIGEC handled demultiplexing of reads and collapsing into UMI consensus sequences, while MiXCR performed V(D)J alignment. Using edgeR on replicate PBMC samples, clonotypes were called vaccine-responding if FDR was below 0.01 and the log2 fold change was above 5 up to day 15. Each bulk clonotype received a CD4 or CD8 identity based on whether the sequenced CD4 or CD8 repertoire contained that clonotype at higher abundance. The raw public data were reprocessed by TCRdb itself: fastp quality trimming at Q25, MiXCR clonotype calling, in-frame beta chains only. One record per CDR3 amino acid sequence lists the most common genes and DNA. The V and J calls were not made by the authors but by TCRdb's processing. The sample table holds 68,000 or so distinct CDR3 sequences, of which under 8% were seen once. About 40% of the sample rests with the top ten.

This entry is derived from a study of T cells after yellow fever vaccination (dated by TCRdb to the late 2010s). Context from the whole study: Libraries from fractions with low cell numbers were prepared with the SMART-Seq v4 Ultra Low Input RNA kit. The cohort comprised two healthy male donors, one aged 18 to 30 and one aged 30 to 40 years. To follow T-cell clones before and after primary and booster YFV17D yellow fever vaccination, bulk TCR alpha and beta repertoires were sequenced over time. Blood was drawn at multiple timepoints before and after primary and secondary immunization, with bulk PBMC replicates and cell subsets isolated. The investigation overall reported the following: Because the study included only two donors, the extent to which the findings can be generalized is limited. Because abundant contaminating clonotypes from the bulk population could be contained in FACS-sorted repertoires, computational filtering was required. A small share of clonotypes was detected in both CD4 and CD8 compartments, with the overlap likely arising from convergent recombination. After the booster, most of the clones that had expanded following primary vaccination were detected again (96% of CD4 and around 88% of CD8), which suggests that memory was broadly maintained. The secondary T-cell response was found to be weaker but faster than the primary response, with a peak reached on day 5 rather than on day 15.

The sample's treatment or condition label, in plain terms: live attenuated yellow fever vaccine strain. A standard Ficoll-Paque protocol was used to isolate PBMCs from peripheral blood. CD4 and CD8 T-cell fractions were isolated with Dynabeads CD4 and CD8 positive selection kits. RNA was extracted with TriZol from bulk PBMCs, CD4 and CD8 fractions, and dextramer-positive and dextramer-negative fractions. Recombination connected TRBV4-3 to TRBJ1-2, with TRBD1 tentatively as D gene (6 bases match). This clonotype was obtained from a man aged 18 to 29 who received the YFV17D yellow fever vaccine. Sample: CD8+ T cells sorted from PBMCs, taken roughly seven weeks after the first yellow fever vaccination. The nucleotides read TGCGCCAGCAGCCCCTCCGGACAGCAGCCCGACTCTTACTATGGCTACACCTTC. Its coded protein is CASSPSGQQPDSYYGYTF.